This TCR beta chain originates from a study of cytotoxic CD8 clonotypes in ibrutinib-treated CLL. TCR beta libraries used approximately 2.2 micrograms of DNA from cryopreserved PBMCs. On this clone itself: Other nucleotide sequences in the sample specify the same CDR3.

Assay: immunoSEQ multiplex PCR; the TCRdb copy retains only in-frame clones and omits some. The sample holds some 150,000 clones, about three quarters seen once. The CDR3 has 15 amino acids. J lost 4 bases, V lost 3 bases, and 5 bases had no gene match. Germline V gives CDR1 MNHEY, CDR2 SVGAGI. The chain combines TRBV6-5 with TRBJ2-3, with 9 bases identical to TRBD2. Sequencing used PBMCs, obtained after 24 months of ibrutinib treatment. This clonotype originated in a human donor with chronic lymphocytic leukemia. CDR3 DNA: TGTGCCAGCAGTTATGGGCTAGCGGGACCAGATACGCAGTATTTT. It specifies CASSYGLAGPDTQYF.